Following are 20 T cell receptor beta chains from one sample sequenced in a study of T cell repertoires in cytomegalovirus infection. No antigens are known for them. TCRdb re-analysed the reads in MiXCR, keeping a single row per CDR3 protein. The sample shows about 920,000 distinct CDR3 sequences, about 33% of them seen only once. The sample was cultured CD8+ T cells from PBMCs, taken from culture after CMV antigen stimulation. The receptors originated from a human donor in good health (CMV status not recorded). Some clones in this sample may be carry-over from other donors' samples.

In its sample, this clonotype was seen once. The CDR3 sequence: CASRSTDRGRREKLFF. The CDR3 DNA is TGTGCCAGCAGATCGACGGACAGGGGGCGTCGGGAAAAACTGTTTTTT. This rearrangement joins TRBV28 to TRBJ1-4; 11 nucleotides match TRBD1. This CDR3 is 16 amino acids long. The junction had 11 bases not matched to a gene; V was cut back by 6 bases and J by 8 bases. The V gene's germline CDR1 is MDHEN and CDR2 SYDVKM.

This clonotype occurred many times. The V gene is TRBV6-5, the J gene TRBJ2-1, with TRBD2 matching over 7 bases. Germline CDR1 is MNHEY and CDR2 is SVGAGI. The CDR3 covers 15 residues. With V trimmed by 0 bases and J by 7 bases, 6 bases remained unmatched. Written as DNA, the CDR3 is TGTGCCAGCAGTTACTCCGGCGGGGGTTGGAATGAGCAGTTCTTC. Translating gives CASSYSGGGWNEQFF.

This clonotype was observed a few times. The CDR3: CASSLEGGGTYNEQFF. For the CDR3, the DNA is TGTGCCAGCAGCTTGGAGGGGGGAGGCACCTACAATGAGCAGTTCTTC. The V and J genes are TRBV5-6 and TRBJ2-1; D possibly uses TRBD1 or TRBD2 (6 bases each). Germline V gives CDR1 SGHDT, CDR2 YYEEEE. V was pared by 0 bases and J by 2 bases, with 12 bases between. The CDR3 length is 16 residues.

This clonotype was found many times. The chain is built from TRBV7-2 and TRBJ1-2, with a possible D match to TRBD1 (6 bases). The CDR3 has 15 amino acids. Germline V gives CDR1 SGHTA, CDR2 FQGNSA. V was shortened by 3 bases and J by 3 bases, with 14 bases between the two germline ends. Here the CDR3 reads CASSLWGGGHYGYTF. DNA of the CDR3: TGTGCCAGCAGCTTGTGGGGGGGGGGCCACTATGGCTACACCTTC.

The chain carries TRBV20-1 and TRBJ2-2; possible D gene TRBD2, 5 bases. V was trimmed by 6 bases and J by 4 bases, leaving 21 bases between them. The CDR3 extends over 16 amino acids. Germline values: CDR1 DFQATT, CDR2 SNEGSKA (reference sequence). Here the CDR3 reads CSAAPKEASGTGELFF. DNA for the CDR3: TGCAGTGCCGCCCCCAAGGAGGCGTCGGGCACCGGGGAGCTGTTTTTT.

Comment on this clonotype: A read error is possible here, since a much larger clone lies one base away. The chain couples TRBV7-6 to TRBJ2-1; TRBD2 might be the D (5 bases). Germline values: CDR1 SGHVS, CDR2 FNYEAQ. The CDR3 totals 15 residues. CDR3 sequence: CTSSGARVSYNEQFF. In DNA, the CDR3 is TGTACCAGCAGCGGCGCAAGGGTTTCCTACAATGAGCAGTTCTTC. The full variable domain, completed using reference TRBV7-6 and TRBJ2-1, is GAGVSQSPRYKVTKRGQDVALRCDPISGHVSLYWYRQALGQGPEFLTYFNYEAQQDKSGLPNDRFSAERPEGSISTLTIQRTEQRDSAMYRCTSSGARVSYNEQFFGPGTRLTVL.

In its sample, this clonotype was seen many times. The genes are TRBV6-5 and TRBJ1-5; TRBD1 is a possible D gene (5 bases). Trimming stripped 5 bases from V and 3 bases from J, with 14 bases between. Germline lookup yields CDR1 MNHEY and CDR2 SVGAGI. The length of the CDR3 is 15 residues. The CDR3 DNA follows: TGTGCCAGCAGTATGACCGGGACCCTCAATCAGCCCCAGCATTTT. Translated: CASSMTGTLNQPQHF.

The CDR3 bases are TGTGCCAGTAGTATTACGGGGACACACTACAATGAGCAGTTCTTC. It yields the protein CASSITGTHYNEQFF. The V call is TRBV19, the J call TRBJ2-1, with D tentatively TRBD1 (6 bases). CDR1 LNHDA and CDR2 SQIVND come from the germline V gene (reference sequence). V was clipped by 3 bases and J by 3 bases, with 12 bases between them. CDR3 length equals 15 residues.

This clonotype was observed a few times. The chain carries TRBV7-9 and TRBJ1-5, with 7 bases fitting TRBD1. With 4 bases clipped from V and 6 bases from J, the junction kept 12 bases outside the gene matches. The CDR3 length is 16 residues. Germline V gene data show CDR1 as SEHNR and CDR2 as FQNEAQ (reference sequence). Here the CDR3 DNA reads TGTGCCAGCAGCTCCACCTCTACAGGGGCGAGTCAGCCCCAGCATTTT. Protein: CASSSTSTGASQPQHF.

The chain carries TRBV7-6 and TRBJ2-7; either TRBD1 or TRBD2 may supply D (6 bases each). Trimming stripped 7 bases from V and 3 bases from J, with 13 bases between. Germline assignment: CDR1 SGHVS and CDR2 FNYEAQ. There are 13 residues in the CDR3. The DNA for the CDR3 is TGTGCCAGCATCTGGGGGGCGAGCTACGAGCAGTACTTC. Amino acids: CASIWGASYEQYF.

The rearrangement links TRBV13 to TRBJ1-5; D gene uncertain. Trimming left V 1 base short and J 3 bases short, with 19 bases between. This CDR3 region has 18 residues. Germline V lookup: CDR1 PRHDT, CDR2 FYEKMQ (reference sequence). For the CDR3, the DNA is TGTGCCAGCAGCTTAGCGGTAGATTCGGAAATGGACAATCAGCCCCAGCATTTT. Translated, it gives CASSLAVDSEMDNQPQHF.

The V and J genes are TRBV2 and TRBJ1-1, with TRBD1 as a possible D gene (5 bases). V lost 10 bases, J lost 1 base, and 19 bases lay in between. Germline V gene sequence: CDR1 SNHLY, CDR2 FYNNEI. The CDR3 runs to 15 residues. The CDR3: CATLSRGGGNTEAFF. DNA for the CDR3: TGTGCCACCCTATCTAGGGGTGGAGGGAACACTGAAGCTTTCTTT.

The genes are TRBV15 and TRBJ2-7, with 7 bases aligning to TRBD1. The CDR3 is 14 residues long. V dropped 2 bases and J dropped 3; count of bases not matched to a gene: 4. Germline values: CDR1 LNHNV, CDR2 YYDKDF (reference sequence). CDR3 amino acids: CATSRKGADYEQYF. CDR3 in DNA: TGTGCCACCAGCAGAAAGGGGGCCGACTACGAGCAGTACTTC.

This chain uses TRBV12-3 or TRBV12-4 with TRBJ1-5, with 10 bases that match TRBD1. The CDR3 sequence is 16 residues long. V lost 6 bases, J lost 1 base, and 6 bases stayed unmatched. CDR3 DNA: TGTGCCAGCAGAAAGACAGGGGGCTTGAGCAATCAGCCCCAGCATTTT. Its translation: CASRKTGGLSNQPQHF.

This clonotype occurred a few times. The CDR3 spells CASIGQGDVHNSPLHF. CDR3 bases: TGTGCCAGCATCGGACAGGGCGACGTCCATAATTCACCCCTCCACTTT. This sequence joins TRBV7-9 and TRBJ1-6; 8 nucleotides agree with TRBD1. V was pared by 7 bases and J by 5 bases, with 10 bases of the junction left unmatched. This CDR3 spans 16 amino acids. CDR1 and CDR2 (germline): SEHNR, FQNEAQ (reference sequence).

This clonotype was counted between two and nine times. The J gene is TRBJ2-1, the V gene TRBV6-2 or TRBV6-3; D perhaps matches TRBD2 (5 bases). The germline CDR1 and CDR2 sequences are MNHEY and SVGEGT. Trimming left V 2 bases short and J 4 bases short, with 12 bases between. The CDR3 is made up of 15 amino acids. The CDR3 DNA sequence: TGTGCCAGCAGTTACGTAGTAGCGATTTACAATGAGCAGTTCTTC. It codes for CASSYVVAIYNEQFF.

This clonotype was picked up many times. The J gene is TRBJ2-5, the V gene TRBV7-6; the D gene is possibly TRBD1 (6 bases). CDR3 length equals 14 residues. Deletions cut 1 base from V and 5 bases from J, with 11 bases between. Germline values: CDR1 SGHVS, CDR2 FNYEAQ. The DNA of the CDR3 is TGTGCCAGCAGCTTAGGAGGGGGAGCGGAGACCCAGTACTTC. Residues: CASSLGGGAETQYF.

There are many counts of this clonotype. This sequence joins TRBV7-9 and TRBJ1-2, with D uncertain. The germline CDR1 and CDR2 sequences are SEHNR and FQNEAQ (reference sequence). The CDR3 spans 12 residues. V shed 5 bases and J shed 6 bases, with 10 bases lying between them. In DNA, the CDR3 is TGTGCCAGCAGCACTACCGGCGATGGCTACACCTTC. Translated, it gives CASSTTGDGYTF.

About this clonotype: A much larger clone differs from this one at a single base, so this may be a read error. The CDR3 does not end in the conserved phenylalanine or tryptophan, so this is likely a read error. The chain carries TRBV12-3 or TRBV12-4 and TRBJ2-1; possibly TRBD1 or TRBD2 for D (6 bases each). The germline V and J ends were trimmed by 7 bases and 7 bases, with 11 bases remaining between them. The CDR3 totals 12 residues. The CDR3 loop is CASKGGLNEQFY. CDR3 bases: TGTGCCAGCAAGGGGGGCCTAAATGAGCAGTTCTAC.

V is TRBV4-2 and J is TRBJ1-3; perhaps TRBD1 as D (5 bases). Trimming shortened V by 0 bases and J by 0 bases, and 15 bases separated the two germline ends. Looked up from germline, CDR1 is LGHNA and CDR2 is YNFKEQ. This CDR3 is 18 amino acids long. CDR3 region: CASSQDRGSTYSGNTIYF. The CDR3 bases are TGTGCCAGCAGCCAAGATCGGGGCAGTACCTACTCTGGAAACACCATATATTTT.